This T cell receptor (beta chain) was identified in a study of cytomegalovirus exposure and HLA in healthy donors. Study-level findings and limits: A few chains linked to CMV were shown in vitro to be specific for CMV antigens. Cytomegalovirus association was listed for 150 or so TCR beta chains. The classifier, whose performance was assessed in both the original and validation cohorts, reportedly diagnosed cytomegalovirus status with high specificity and sensitivity.

The CDR3 has 17 residues. The germline gives CDR1 SGHNT, CDR2 YENEEA. V lost 1 base, J lost 6 bases, and 12 bases stayed unmatched. The validation cohort, a group of around 120 subjects, included the donors and was separate from the roughly 620-subject first cohort. Sequencing was performed with immunoSEQ multiplex PCR; in TCRdb, only in-frame clones are kept and a portion is missing. The sample has tens of thousands of clones; 85% to 95% are singletons. Points on this clone: Its antigen remains unknown.

The V call is TRBV11-3, the J call TRBJ2-3; 8 nucleotides match TRBD2. The TCR was taken from a man aged 18 to 35 in good health and CMV-seronegative. The sample taken for sequencing was PBMCs. CDR3 nucleotide sequence: TGTGCCAGCAGCTTAGGACGGGGGGGGAGTCAGGCGGATACGCAGTATTTT. Its protein product is CASSLGRGGSQADTQYF. The full variable domain, in which reference TRBV11-3 and TRBJ2-3 provide the parts outside the CDR3, is EAGVVQSPRYKIIEKKQPVAFWCNPISGHNTLYWYLQNLGQGPELLIRYENEEAVDDSQLPKDRFSAERLKGVDSTLKIQPAELGDSAVYLCASSLGRGGSQADTQYFGPGTRLTVL.